In its sample, the clone carrying this T cell receptor (beta chain) was seen many times. Serum thyroxine and TRAb, along with clinical symptoms, thyroid ultrasound and orbital computed tomography, were what diagnosis relied on. Deletions cut 6 bases from V and 7 bases from J, with 9 bases between. The CDR3 sequence is 12 residues long. CDR1 and CDR2 (germline): SEHNR, FQNEAQ (reference sequence). The data were obtained in a study of Graves' ophthalmopathy and Graves' hyperthyroidism. Turning to the study itself: No progression to ophthalmopathy over 18 months defined stable hyperthyroidism.

Amplification from RNA transcripts yielded the TCR beta CDR3 regions. HTBI-primed first-round RT-PCR preceded second-round multiplex PCR. TCRdb independently ran MiXCR on the multiplex PCR reads; one entry per CDR3 protein. Among 450,000 to 600,000 distinct CDR3 sequences listed, about two fifths were seen once. The chain employs TRBV7-9 and TRBJ1-4; D call uncertain. The specimen was peripheral blood or thyroid tissue (not recorded which). This clonotype originated in an adult man with Graves' hyperthyroidism. CDR3 coding DNA: TGTGCCAGCAGTCTGGACGGTGAAAAACTGTTTTTT. Its translation: CASSLDGEKLFF.